This T cell receptor (beta chain) is drawn from a study of OX40 agonist ivuxolimab in advanced cancers. The J segment lost 4 bases and the V segment lost 3 bases, leaving 12 bases of the junction unmatched. CDR1 and CDR2 from the germline V gene are SGHRS and YFSETQ. The CDR3 runs to 16 residues. With respect to this clone: Its antigen is not known.

Findings of the study overall: More expanded clones were found, on average, in CD8+ than in CD4+ T cells. Blood T cells, both CD4+ and CD8+, expanded clonally by week 6 at 0.1 to 3.0 mg/kg. The antigens recognized by the expanded peripheral T cells, that is their antigen specificity, were not determined.

Using immunoSEQ multiplex PCR, the repertoire was profiled, and TCRdb retains in-frame clones only, with some absent. Of about 71,000 clones listed, around 94% are singletons. The material was CD4+ or CD8+ T cells sorted from blood, obtained in a trial of the OX40 agonist ivuxolimab. The sequence was obtained from an adult with an advanced solid tumor such as melanoma, head and neck, liver or kidney cancer. The genes are TRBV5-1 and TRBJ2-5; 7 bases fit TRBD1. The DNA of the CDR3 is TGCGCCAGCAGCTCCCTGCCCCGGGCAGGGGGAGAGACCCAGTACTTC. It specifies CASSSLPRAGGETQYF.